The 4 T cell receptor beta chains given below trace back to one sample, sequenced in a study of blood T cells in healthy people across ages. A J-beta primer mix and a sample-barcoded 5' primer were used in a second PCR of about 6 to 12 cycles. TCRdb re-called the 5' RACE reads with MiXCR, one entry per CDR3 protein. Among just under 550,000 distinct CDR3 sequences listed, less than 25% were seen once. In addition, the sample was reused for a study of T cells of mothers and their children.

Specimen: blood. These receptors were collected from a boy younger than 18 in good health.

The CDR3 reads CASSQEQTSGNYEQYF. The CDR3 DNA sequence: TGTGCCAGCAGCCAAGAGCAGACTAGCGGGAACTACGAGCAGTACTTC. The chain is built from TRBV4-2 and TRBJ2-7, with 11 bases that match TRBD2. CDR1 LGHNA and CDR2 YNFKEQ come from the germline V gene. The CDR3 is 16 amino acids. The ends lost 0 bases at V and 3 bases at J; junction bases unmatched: 4.

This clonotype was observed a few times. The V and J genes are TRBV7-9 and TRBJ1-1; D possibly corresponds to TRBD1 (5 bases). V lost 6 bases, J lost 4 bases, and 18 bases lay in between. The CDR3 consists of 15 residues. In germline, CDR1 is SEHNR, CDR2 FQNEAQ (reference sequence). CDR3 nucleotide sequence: TGTGCCAGCAGTATATCAGGGCGGGGTGGCACTGAAGCTTTCTTT. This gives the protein CASSISGRGGTEAFF.

The CDR3 DNA reads as TGTGCCAGCAGTTTGGCGACTGAGGGTGGAGAGACCCAGTACTTC. It is translated as CASSLATEGGETQYF. This rearrangement joins TRBV28 to TRBJ2-5, with D maybe TRBD2 (5 bases). Germline V CDR1 and CDR2: MDHEN, SYDVKM. Trimming took 3 bases from V and 4 from J, leaving 15 bases between them. This CDR3 contains 15 residues.

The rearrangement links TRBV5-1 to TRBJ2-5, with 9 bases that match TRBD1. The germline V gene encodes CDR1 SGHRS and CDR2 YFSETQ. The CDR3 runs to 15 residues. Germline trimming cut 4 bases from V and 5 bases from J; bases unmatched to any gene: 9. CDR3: CASSDPQGAGETQYF. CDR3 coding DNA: TGCGCCAGCAGCGACCCACAGGGGGCTGGGGAGACCCAGTACTTC. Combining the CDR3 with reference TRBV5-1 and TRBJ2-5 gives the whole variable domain KAGVTQTPRYLIKTRGQQVTLSCSPISGHRSVSWYQQTPGQGLQFLFEYFSETQRNKGNFPGRFSGRQFSNSRSEMNVSTLELGDSALYLCASSDPQGAGETQYFGPGTRLLVL.